The T cell receptor (beta chain) described here comes from a study of response to subunit inactivated influenza vaccine. Study outcomes and limitations: The authors put forward the suggestion that each seasonal influenza vaccination may bring in only a limited number of new T cells.

As to this clonotype: Its target is not known.

TCRdb fed the RT-PCR reads into MiXCR, producing one record per CDR3 protein. The sample lists about 190,000 distinct CDR3 sequences; approximately 15% were seen once. The CDR3 loop spans 14 amino acids. Trimming shortened V by 1 base and J by 4 bases, and 8 bases separated the two germline ends. The sample was CD8+ T cells sorted from PBMCs, taken more than 4 days after vaccination. The V call is TRBV12-3 or TRBV12-4, the J call TRBJ2-1, with D tentatively TRBD1 (5 bases). The origin of this receptor is a man aged 50-59 years who received an inactivated influenza vaccine. The CDR3 sequence: CASSLEGRYNEQFF. The CDR3 DNA sequence: TGTGCCAGCAGTTTAGAGGGGCGGTACAATGAGCAGTTCTTC.